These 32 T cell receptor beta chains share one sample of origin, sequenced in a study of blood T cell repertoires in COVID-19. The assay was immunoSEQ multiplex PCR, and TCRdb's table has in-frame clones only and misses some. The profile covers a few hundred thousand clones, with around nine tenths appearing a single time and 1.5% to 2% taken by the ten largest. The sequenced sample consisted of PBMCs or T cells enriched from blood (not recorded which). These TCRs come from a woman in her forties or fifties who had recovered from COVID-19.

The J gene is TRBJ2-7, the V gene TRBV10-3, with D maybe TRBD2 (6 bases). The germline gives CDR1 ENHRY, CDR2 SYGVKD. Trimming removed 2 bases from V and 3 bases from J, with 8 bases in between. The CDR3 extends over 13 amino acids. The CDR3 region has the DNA TGTGCCATCAGTGAGGGGGGGATCTACGAGCAGTACTTC. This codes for CAISEGGIYEQYF.

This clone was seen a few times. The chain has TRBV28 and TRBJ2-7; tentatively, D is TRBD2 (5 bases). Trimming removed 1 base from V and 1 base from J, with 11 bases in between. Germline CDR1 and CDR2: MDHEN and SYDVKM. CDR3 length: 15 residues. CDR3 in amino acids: CASSLSRTESYEQYF. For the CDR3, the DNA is TGTGCCAGCAGTTTATCACGGACTGAATCCTACGAGCAGTACTTC.

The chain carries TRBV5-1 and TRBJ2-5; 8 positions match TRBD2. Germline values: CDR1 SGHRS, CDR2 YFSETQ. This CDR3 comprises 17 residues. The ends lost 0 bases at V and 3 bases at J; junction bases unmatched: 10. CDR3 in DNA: TGCGCCAGCAGCTTGGCCCTTAGCGGGACATTAGAAGAGACCCAGTACTTC. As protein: CASSLALSGTLEETQYF.

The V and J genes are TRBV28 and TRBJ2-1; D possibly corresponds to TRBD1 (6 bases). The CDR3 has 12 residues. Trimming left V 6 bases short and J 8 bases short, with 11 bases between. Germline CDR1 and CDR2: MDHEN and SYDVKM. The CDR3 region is CASSLNRDEQFF. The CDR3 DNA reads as TGTGCCAGCAGCCTGAACAGGGATGAGCAGTTCTTC.

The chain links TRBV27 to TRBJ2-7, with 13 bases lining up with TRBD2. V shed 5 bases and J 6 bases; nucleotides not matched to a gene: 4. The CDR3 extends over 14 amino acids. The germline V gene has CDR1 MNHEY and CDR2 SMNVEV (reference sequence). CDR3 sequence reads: CASSTGTSGTEQYF. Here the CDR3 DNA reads TGTGCCAGCAGTACCGGGACTAGCGGGACCGAGCAGTACTTC.

CDR3 amino acids: CASSRATSGYNEQFF. CDR3 in DNA: TGTGCCAGCTCCCGGGCGACTAGCGGGTACAATGAGCAGTTCTTC. This chain connects TRBV18 to TRBJ2-1, with TRBD2 matching 10 bases. Trimming cost V 6 bases and J 4 bases; bases outside gene matches: 6. The CDR3 has 15 residues. Looked up from germline, CDR1 is KGHSH and CDR2 is LQKENI.

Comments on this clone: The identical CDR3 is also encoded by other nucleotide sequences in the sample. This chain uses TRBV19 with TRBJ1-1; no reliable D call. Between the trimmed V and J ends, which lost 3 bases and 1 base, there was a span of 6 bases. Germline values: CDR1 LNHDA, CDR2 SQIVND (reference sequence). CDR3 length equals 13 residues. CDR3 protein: CASSIGGNTEAFF. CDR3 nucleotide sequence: TGTGCCAGTAGTATTGGAGGGAACACTGAAGCTTTCTTT. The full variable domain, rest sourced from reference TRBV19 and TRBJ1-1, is DGGITQSPKYLFRKEGQNVTLSCEQNLNHDAMYWYRQDPGQGLRLIYYSQIVNDFQKGDIAEGYSVSREKKESFPLTVTSAQKNPTAFYLCASSIGGNTEAFFGQGTRLTVV.

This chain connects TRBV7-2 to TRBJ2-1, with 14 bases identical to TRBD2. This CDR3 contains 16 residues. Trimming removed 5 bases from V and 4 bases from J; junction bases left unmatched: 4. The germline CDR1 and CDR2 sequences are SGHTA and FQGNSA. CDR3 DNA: TGTGCCAGCAGCCCCAGACTAGCGGGAGGGTACAATGAGCAGTTCTTC. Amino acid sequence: CASSPRLAGGYNEQFF.

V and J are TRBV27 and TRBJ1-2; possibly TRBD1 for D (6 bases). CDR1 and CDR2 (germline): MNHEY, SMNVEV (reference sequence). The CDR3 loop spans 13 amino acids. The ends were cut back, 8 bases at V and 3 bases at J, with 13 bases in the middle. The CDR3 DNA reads TGTGCCAGCGCCGAACAGGGCCACTATGGCTACACCTTC. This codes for CASAEQGHYGYTF.

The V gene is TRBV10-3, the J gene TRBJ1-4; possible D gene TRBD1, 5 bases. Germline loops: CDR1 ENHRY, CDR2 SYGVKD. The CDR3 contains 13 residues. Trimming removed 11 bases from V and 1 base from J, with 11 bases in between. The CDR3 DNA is TGTGCCGTCCAGGGTGGAACTAATGAAAAACTGTTTTTT. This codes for CAVQGGTNEKLFF.

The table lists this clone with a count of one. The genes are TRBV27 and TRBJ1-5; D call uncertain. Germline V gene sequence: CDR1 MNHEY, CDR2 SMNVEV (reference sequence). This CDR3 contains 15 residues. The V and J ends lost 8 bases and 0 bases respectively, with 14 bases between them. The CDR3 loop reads CASRGNKYSNQPQHF. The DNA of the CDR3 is TGTGCCAGCCGCGGAAACAAATATAGCAATCAGCCCCAGCATTTT.

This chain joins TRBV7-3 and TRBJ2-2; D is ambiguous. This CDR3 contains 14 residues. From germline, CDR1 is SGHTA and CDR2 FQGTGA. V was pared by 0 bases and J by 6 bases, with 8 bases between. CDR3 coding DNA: TGTGCCAGCAGCTTAACAGTAGCCTCCGGGGAGCTGTTTTTT. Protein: CASSLTVASGELFF.

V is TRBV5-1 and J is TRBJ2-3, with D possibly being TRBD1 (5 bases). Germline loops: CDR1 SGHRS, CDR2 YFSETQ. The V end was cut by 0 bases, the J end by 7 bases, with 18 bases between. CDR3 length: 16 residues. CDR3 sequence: CASSLAGGAYMNTQYF. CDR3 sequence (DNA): TGCGCCAGCAGCTTGGCCGGTGGGGCCTATATGAATACGCAGTATTTT.

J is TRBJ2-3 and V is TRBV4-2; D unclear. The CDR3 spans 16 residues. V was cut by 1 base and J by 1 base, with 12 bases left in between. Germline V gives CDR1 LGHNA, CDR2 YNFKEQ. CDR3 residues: CASSQGSETGTDTQYF. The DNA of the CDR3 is TGTGCCAGCAGCCAAGGGTCGGAGACGGGCACAGATACGCAGTATTTT.

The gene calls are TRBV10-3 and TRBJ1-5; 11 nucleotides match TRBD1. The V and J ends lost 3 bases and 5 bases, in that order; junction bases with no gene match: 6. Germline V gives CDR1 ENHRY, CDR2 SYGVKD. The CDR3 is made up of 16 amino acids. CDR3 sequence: CAISDSDRGLYQPQHF. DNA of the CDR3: TGTGCCATCAGTGACTCGGACAGGGGGCTCTATCAGCCCCAGCATTTT.

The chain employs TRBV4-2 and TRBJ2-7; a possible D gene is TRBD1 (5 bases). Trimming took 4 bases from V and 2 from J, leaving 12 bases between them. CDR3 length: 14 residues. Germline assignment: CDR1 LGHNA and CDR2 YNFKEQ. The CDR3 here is CASSRSQTAYEQYF. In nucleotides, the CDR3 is TGTGCCAGCAGCCGCTCACAGACAGCCTACGAGCAGTACTTC.

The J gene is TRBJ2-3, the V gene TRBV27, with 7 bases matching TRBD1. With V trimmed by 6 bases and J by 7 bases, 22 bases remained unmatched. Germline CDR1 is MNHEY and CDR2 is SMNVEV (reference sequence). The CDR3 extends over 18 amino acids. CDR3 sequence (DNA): TGTGCCAGCAGCCGATACCCCGGCCGGGACAGCCGCACTCATACGCAGTATTTT. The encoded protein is CASSRYPGRDSRTHTQYF.

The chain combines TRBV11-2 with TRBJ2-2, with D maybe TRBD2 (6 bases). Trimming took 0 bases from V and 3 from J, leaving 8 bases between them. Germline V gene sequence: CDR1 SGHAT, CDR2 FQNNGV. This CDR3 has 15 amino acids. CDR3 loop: CASSLEGTYTGELFF. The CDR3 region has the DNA TGTGCCAGCAGCTTAGAAGGGACTTACACCGGGGAGCTGTTTTTT.

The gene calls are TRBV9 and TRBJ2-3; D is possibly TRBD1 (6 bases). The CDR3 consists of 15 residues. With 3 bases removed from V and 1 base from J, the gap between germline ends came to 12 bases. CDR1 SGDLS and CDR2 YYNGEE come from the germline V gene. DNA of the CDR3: TGTGCCAGCAGCGCAGCACAGGGTGGCACAGATACGCAGTATTTT. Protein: CASSAAQGGTDTQYF.

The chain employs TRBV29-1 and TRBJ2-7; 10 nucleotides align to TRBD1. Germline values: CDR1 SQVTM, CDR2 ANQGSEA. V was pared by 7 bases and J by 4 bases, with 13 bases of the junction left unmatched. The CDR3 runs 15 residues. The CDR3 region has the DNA TGCAGCGCAGAGGGGCGGGACAGGGGTAGGTACGAGCAGTACTTC. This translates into CSAEGRDRGRYEQYF.

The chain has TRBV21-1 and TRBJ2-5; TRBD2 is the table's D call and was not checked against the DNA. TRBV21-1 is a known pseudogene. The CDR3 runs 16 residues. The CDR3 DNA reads TGTGCCAGCACCCGAACCCGAGACGGGGAGCAGGAGACCCAGTACTTC. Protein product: CASTRTRDGEQETQYF.

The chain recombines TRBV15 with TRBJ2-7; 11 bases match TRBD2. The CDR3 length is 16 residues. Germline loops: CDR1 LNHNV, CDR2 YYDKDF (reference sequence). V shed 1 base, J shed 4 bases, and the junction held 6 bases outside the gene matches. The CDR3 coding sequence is TGTGCCACCAGCAGAGGGGGGACTAGCGGACCGTACGAGCAGTACTTC. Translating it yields CATSRGGTSGPYEQYF.

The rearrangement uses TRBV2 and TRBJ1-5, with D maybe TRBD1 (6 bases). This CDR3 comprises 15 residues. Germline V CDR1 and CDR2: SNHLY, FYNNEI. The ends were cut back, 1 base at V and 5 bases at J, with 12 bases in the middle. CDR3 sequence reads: CASSEGRGGHQPQHF. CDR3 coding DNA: TGTGCCAGCAGTGAAGGTCGGGGGGGCCATCAGCCCCAGCATTTT.

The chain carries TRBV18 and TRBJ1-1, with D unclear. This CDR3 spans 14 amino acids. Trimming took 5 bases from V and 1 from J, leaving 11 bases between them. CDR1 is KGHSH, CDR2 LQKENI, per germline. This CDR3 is CASSISEANTEAFF. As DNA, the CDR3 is TGTGCCAGCTCAATATCGGAGGCGAACACTGAAGCTTTCTTT.

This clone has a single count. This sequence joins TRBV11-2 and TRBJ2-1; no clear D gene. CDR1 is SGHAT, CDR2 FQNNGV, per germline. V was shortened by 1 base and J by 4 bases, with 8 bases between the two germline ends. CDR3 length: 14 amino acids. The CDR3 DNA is TGTGCCAGCAGCTTAGGACTGGAATACAATGAGCAGTTCTTC. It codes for CASSLGLEYNEQFF. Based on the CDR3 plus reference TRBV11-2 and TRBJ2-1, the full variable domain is EAGVAQSPRYKIIEKRQSVAFWCNPISGHATLYWYQQILGQGPKLLIQFQNNGVVDDSQLPKDRFSAERLKGVDSTLKIQPAKLEDSAVYLCASSLGLEYNEQFFGPGTRLTVL.

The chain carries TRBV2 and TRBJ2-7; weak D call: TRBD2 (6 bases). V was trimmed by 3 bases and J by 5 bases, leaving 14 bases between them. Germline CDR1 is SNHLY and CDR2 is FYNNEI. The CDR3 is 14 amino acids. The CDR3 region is CASSDISGFNEQYF. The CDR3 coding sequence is TGTGCCAGCAGTGACATTAGCGGTTTTAACGAGCAGTACTTC.

CDR3 protein: CATSIRSVNEKLFF. The CDR3 DNA sequence: TGTGCCACCAGCATCCGTTCAGTTAATGAAAAACTGTTTTTT. This chain connects TRBV15 to TRBJ1-4; D gene unclear. Germline-derived CDR1 and CDR2 are LNHNV and YYDKDF (reference sequence). The CDR3 loop spans 14 amino acids. The V end lost 4 bases, the J end lost 4 bases, and 10 bases lay between the germline ends.

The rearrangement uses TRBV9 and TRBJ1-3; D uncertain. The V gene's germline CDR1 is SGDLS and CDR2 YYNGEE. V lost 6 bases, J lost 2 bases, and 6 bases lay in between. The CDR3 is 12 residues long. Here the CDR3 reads CASTSPGNTIYF. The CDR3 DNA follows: TGTGCCAGCACTTCCCCTGGAAACACCATATATTTT. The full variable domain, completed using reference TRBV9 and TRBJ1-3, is DSGVTQTPKHLITATGQRVTLRCSPRSGDLSVYWYQQSLDQGLQFLIQYYNGEERAKGNILERFSAQQFPDLHSELNLSSLELGDSALYFCASTSPGNTIYFGEGSWLTVV.

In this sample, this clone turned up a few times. This chain's CDR3 is CASALVSQANYGYTF. CDR3 DNA: TGTGCCAGCGCACTCGTCTCCCAAGCTAACTATGGCTACACCTTC. This chain uses TRBV27 with TRBJ1-2, with D unresolved. Between the trimmed V and J ends, which lost 8 bases and 0 bases, there was a span of 16 bases. CDR1 and CDR2 (germline): MNHEY, SMNVEV (reference sequence). The CDR3 loop spans 15 amino acids.

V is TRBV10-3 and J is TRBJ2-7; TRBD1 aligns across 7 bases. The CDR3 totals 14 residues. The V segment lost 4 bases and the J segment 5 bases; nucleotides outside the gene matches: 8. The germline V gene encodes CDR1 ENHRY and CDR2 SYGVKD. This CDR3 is CAISATNTGDEQYF. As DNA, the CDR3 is TGTGCCATCAGTGCGACTAATACAGGGGACGAGCAGTACTTC.

The CDR3 region has the DNA TGTGCCAGCAGGAACAAGGGGGCTCTGAGCTCCTACAATGAGCAGTTCTTC. This gives the protein CASRNKGALSSYNEQFF. The rearrangement links TRBV7-2 to TRBJ2-1; TRBD1 matches 7 bases. This CDR3 is built from 17 residues. Germline lookup yields CDR1 SGHTA and CDR2 FQGNSA. V was pared by 6 bases and J by 0 bases, with 11 bases of the junction left unmatched. Supplemented by reference TRBV7-2 and TRBJ2-1, the full variable domain reads GAGVSQSPSNKVTEKGKDVELRCDPISGHTALYWYRQSLGQGLEFLIYFQGNSAPDKSGLPSDRFSAERTGGSVSTLTIQRTQQEDSAVYLCASRNKGALSSYNEQFFGPGTRLTVL.

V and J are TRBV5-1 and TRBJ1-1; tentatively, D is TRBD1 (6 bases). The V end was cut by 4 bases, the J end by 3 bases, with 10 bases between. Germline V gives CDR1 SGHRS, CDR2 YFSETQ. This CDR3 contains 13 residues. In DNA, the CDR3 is TGCGCCAGCAGCCGACAGGCAGACACTGAAGCTTTCTTT. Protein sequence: CASSRQADTEAFF.